A single TCR beta chain is shown here with its context. The specificity of this receptor is unknown. Per-base qualities were not stored, and no clone one base away is much larger. From the cysteine through the phenylalanine, the CDR3 covers 15 amino acids. Only CDR3 DNA remains: 45 bases, in frame from the first base. CDR1 and CDR2 are drawn from the germline V gene: MGHRA, YSYEKL. V is pruned by 4 bases and J by 3 bases, leaving 7 bases of the junction without a gene match. Donors formed part of the validation cohort, which comprised about 130 subjects and was distinct from the first cohort of fewer than 750 subjects. The sample originates from a study of cytomegalovirus exposure and HLA in healthy donors (dated by TCRdb to 2016 to 2017). For context, the study as a whole: The 666 repertoires of the first cohort and the 95 to 150 validation repertoires were produced on the same platform, according to a later analysis. A separate validation cohort of 100 to 150 different subjects was used in addition to the 666-subject first cohort. The study combined high-throughput TCR immunosequencing, statistical association of individual TCRs with disease status, and machine learning to predict cytomegalovirus infection status. The study aimed to test whether cataloging public T cell receptors could reveal signatures of past pathogen exposure. General findings and caveats noted by the study authors: The authors suggested that the approach could potentially be extended to other disease states and immunological phenotypes. All 130 or so repertoires were used to score co-occurrence in the validation cohort in a later analysis, because that analysis had no HLA typing for the cohort. A few of the identified cytomegalovirus-associated TCR beta chains were confirmed in vitro to be specific for cytomegalovirus antigens. The classifier was reported to diagnose cytomegalovirus status with high specificity and sensitivity in both the original cohort and the validation cohort. In a later analysis, TCRs clustered in the first cohort were found to also tend to co-occur in the 130 or so validation repertoires, with over 90% of cluster scores above 0. Most TCR sequences were seen in very few donors, while some public TCRs were found in many individuals. A total of 150 or so TCR beta chains were listed by the study as associated with cytomegalovirus.

The library was generated by the immunoSEQ multiplex PCR assay. For the original study's pipeline: To diagnose cytomegalovirus status from the catalog of TCR beta chain sequences, a statistical classification framework was built. The clones in this table, taken by TCRdb from immuneACCESS, are in-frame only. Not every clone is retained; where verified, under half of the shortfall comes from an unresolved V gene, and the cause of the rest is unknown. V and J calls and clone size are given by that table; D and trimming were obtained from the DNA. This sample lists about 360,000 clones; about nine tenths were detected once. Around 0.8% of the sample lies in the top ten.

The chain employs TRBV4-1 and TRBJ1-1, and TRBD1 aligns with 8 junction nucleotides. Sequencing was carried out using PBMCs. This clonotype originated in a woman in her late teens or twenties in good health and CMV-seronegative. The CDR3 loop reads CASSPRDRKDTEAFF. The DNA sequence follows: TGCGCCAGCAGCCCTAGGGACAGGAAGGACACTGAAGCTTTCTTT.